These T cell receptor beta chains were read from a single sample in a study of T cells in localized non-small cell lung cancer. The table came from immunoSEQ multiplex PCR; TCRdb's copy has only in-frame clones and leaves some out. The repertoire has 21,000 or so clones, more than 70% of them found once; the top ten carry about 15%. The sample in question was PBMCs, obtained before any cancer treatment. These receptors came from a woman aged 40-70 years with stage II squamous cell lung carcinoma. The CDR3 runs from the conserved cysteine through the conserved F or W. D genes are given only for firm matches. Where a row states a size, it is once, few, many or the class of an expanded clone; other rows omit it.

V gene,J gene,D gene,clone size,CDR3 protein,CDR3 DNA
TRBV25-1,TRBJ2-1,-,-,CASSESYGKQFF,TGTGCCAGCAGTGAATCGTATGGGAAGCAGTTCTTC
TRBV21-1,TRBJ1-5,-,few,CASSIRQVYSNQPQHF,TGTGCCAGCAGCATTCGACAGGTTTATAGCAATCAGCCCCAGCATTTT
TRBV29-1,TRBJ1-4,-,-,CSVVAGKEKLFF,TGCAGCGTTGTAGCAGGGAAGGAAAAACTGTTTTTT
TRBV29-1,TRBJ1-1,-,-,CSVDRGNTEAFF,TGCAGCGTTGATAGGGGGAACACTGAAGCTTTCTTT
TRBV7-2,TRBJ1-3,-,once,CASSSPLFSGNTIYF,TGTGCCAGCAGCTCCCCCCTCTTTTCTGGAAACACCATATATTTT
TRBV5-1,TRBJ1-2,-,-,CASRGANYGYTF,TGCGCCAGCAGGGGAGCAAACTATGGCTACACCTTC
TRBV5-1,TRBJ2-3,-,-,CASSPGSDTQYF,TGCGCCAGCAGCCCAGGGAGCGATACGCAGTATTTT
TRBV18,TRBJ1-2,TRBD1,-,CASSPATGINYGYTF,TGTGCCAGCTCACCAGCGACAGGGATTAACTATGGCTACACCTTC
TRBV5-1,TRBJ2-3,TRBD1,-,CASSSRDRADTQYF,TGCGCCAGCAGCTCCCGGGACAGGGCAGATACGCAGTATTTT
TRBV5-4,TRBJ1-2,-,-,CASSLDSNYGYTF,TGTGCCAGCAGCTTGGACAGCAACTATGGCTACACCTTC
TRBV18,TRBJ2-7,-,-,CASSPSAKSEQYF,TGTGCCAGCTCCCCCTCCGCAAAGTCCGAGCAGTACTTC
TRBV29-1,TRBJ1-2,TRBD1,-,CSVLGQGVNYGYTF,TGCAGCGTTCTAGGACAGGGGGTAAACTATGGCTACACCTTC
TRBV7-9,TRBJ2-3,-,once,CASSGTGHTRDTQYF,TGTGCCAGCAGCGGAACAGGCCACACGAGGGATACGCAGTATTTT
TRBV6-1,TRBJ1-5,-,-,CASILWQGLNQPQHF,TGTGCCAGCATTCTCTGGCAGGGTCTCAATCAGCCCCAGCATTTT
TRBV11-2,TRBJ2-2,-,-,CASSRRGSTLTGGELFF,TGTGCCAGCAGCCGGAGAGGCTCAACTTTGACAGGCGGGGAGCTGTTTTTT
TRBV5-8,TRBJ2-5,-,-,CASSLQGFNGETQYF,TGTGCCAGCAGCTTGCAGGGTTTCAACGGGGAGACCCAGTACTTC
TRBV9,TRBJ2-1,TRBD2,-,CASNLGGSQYNEQFF,TGTGCCAGCAATCTCGGCGGGAGCCAGTACAATGAGCAGTTCTTC
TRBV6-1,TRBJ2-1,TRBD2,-,CASSEWAGAYEQFF,TGTGCCAGCAGTGAATGGGCGGGAGCTTATGAGCAGTTCTTC
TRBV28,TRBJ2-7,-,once,CASSLSSYEQYF,TGTGCCAGCAGTCTGAGCTCCTACGAGCAGTACTTC